These 27 T cell receptor beta chains share one sample of origin, sequenced in a study of blood T cell repertoires in COVID-19. The assay was immunoSEQ multiplex PCR, and TCRdb's table has in-frame clones only and misses some. The sample has roughly 140,000 clones, 84% seen once. Sequencing used PBMCs or T cells enriched from blood (not recorded which). All receptors derive from a woman between 50 and 59 years old who had been exposed to COVID-19.

This chain links TRBV11-3 with TRBJ2-5; 8 bases line up with TRBD1. This CDR3 has 15 amino acids. CDR1 and CDR2 (germline): SGHNT, YENEEA. With V trimmed by 2 bases and J by 5 bases, 7 bases remained unmatched. CDR3 region: CASSLTTGGTETQYF. In DNA, the CDR3 is TGTGCCAGCAGCTTAACAACAGGGGGTACGGAGACCCAGTACTTC.

This chain uses TRBV5-1 with TRBJ1-1, with D perhaps matching TRBD1 (5 bases). CDR1 and CDR2 (germline): SGHRS, YFSETQ. CDR3 length: 17 amino acids. Trimming took 0 bases from V and 0 from J, leaving 15 bases between them. The CDR3 protein is CASSLVRGLSVNTEAFF. The DNA of the CDR3 is TGCGCCAGCAGCTTGGTTAGGGGACTCTCCGTGAACACTGAAGCTTTCTTT.

This rearrangement joins TRBV6-5 to TRBJ1-6, with D unresolved. Germline assignment: CDR1 MNHEY and CDR2 SVGAGI. Trimming pared 8 bases from V and 7 bases from J, leaving 18 bases between. The CDR3 is 15 residues long. The CDR3 region has the DNA TGTGCCAGCCGACGGGTTTTGGCCCAAAATTCACCCCTCCACTTT. This encodes CASRRVLAQNSPLHF.

The rearrangement uses TRBV7-2 and TRBJ2-1; 9 bases fit TRBD2. The germline CDR1 and CDR2 sequences are SGHTA and FQGNSA. The CDR3 length is 17 residues. Trimming cost V 2 bases and J 5 bases; bases outside gene matches: 10. The CDR3 coding sequence is TGTGCCAGCAGCTTAAGGCGCGGCGGGGGGGCCAACAATGAGCAGTTCTTC. Protein product: CASSLRRGGGANNEQFF.

V usage is TRBV9 and J usage is TRBJ1-5, with D possibly TRBD1 on 6 matching bases. Trimming stripped 4 bases from V and 4 bases from J, with 15 bases between. The germline V gene encodes CDR1 SGDLS and CDR2 YYNGEE. This CDR3 region has 15 residues. CDR3 protein: CASSLGAGPNQPQHF. Written as DNA, the CDR3 is TGTGCCAGCAGCTTGGGGGCAGGCCCTAATCAGCCCCAGCATTTT.

The chain uses TRBV5-1 and TRBJ2-5; 9 bases line up with TRBD1. CDR3 size: 15 residues. V shed 1 base and J 5 bases; nucleotides not matched to a gene: 6. Germline loops: CDR1 SGHRS, CDR2 YFSETQ. The CDR3 coding sequence is TGCGCCAGCAGCTTGAGTTTCGGGACAGGGGAGACCCAGTACTTC. This sequence encodes CASSLSFGTGETQYF.

In its sample, this clone was seen once. This sequence joins TRBV5-6 and TRBJ1-2, with unresolved D. The CDR3 runs 15 residues. Trimming cost V 6 bases and J 2 bases, with 17 bases left between them. The V gene's germline CDR1 is SGHDT and CDR2 YYEEEE. CDR3 in DNA: TGTGCCAGCACCCCCTCCTCCGGGGAGAACTATGGCTACACCTTC. It yields the protein CASTPSSGENYGYTF.

The V call is TRBV6-1, the J call TRBJ2-7; TRBD2 matches at 10 bases. J gave up 0 bases and V 4 bases, and 9 bases lay outside the gene matches. The CDR3 extends over 17 amino acids. Germline V gives CDR1 MNHNS, CDR2 SASEGT. DNA for the CDR3: TGTGCCAGCAGTGCTACAAGTGGGACTAGCGTCTCCTACGAGCAGTACTTC. It specifies CASSATSGTSVSYEQYF.

This clone was seen only once. This chain joins TRBV19 and TRBJ1-1, with D unclear. The V end was cut by 0 bases, the J end by 1 base, with 6 bases between. CDR1 is LNHDA and CDR2 is SQIVND in the germline V gene (reference sequence). The CDR3 sequence is 14 residues long. CDR3 loop: CASSIDRGNTEAFF. CDR3 bases: TGTGCCAGTAGTATAGATCGGGGGAACACTGAAGCTTTCTTT.

This rearrangement joins TRBV7-3 to TRBJ2-2; 9 bases align to TRBD2. After removal of 1 base from V and 7 bases from J, the junction contained 7 bases not matched to a gene. Germline V gene lookup returns CDR1 SGHTA and CDR2 FQGTGA. The length of the CDR3 is 16 residues. Written as DNA, the CDR3 is TGTGCCAGCAGCTTAAAGGGGGAACTAGCGGGCGGGGAGCTGTTTTTT. Translation: CASSLKGELAGGELFF. Full variable domain (outside the CDR3, taken from reference TRBV7-3 and TRBJ2-2): GAGVSQTPSNKVTEKGKYVELRCDPISGHTALYWYRQSLGQGPEFLIYFQGTGAADDSGLPNDRFFAVRPEGSVSTLKIQRTERGDSAVYLCASSLKGELAGGELFFGEGSRLTVL.

CDR3 DNA: TGTGCCAGCAGTCGAGATCGGACTGGGAACACTGAAGCTTTCTTT. Its protein product is CASSRDRTGNTEAFF. This rearrangement joins TRBV27 to TRBJ1-1; D is unresolved. Germline-derived CDR1 and CDR2 are MNHEY and SMNVEV (reference sequence). The CDR3 length is 15 residues. The V and J ends lost 5 bases and 1 base respectively, with 14 bases between them.

The chain recombines TRBV12-3 or TRBV12-4 with TRBJ2-3, with 10 bases aligning to TRBD2. This CDR3 has 11 residues. The CDR3 coding sequence is TGTACTAGCGGGGTGGGAGATACGCAGTATTTT. This sequence encodes CTSGVGDTQYF.

This clone was seen only once. This chain links TRBV7-2 with TRBJ2-3, with TRBD2 identical over 7 bases. V was pared by 6 bases and J by 0 bases, with 6 bases of the junction left unmatched. There are 15 residues in the CDR3. From germline, CDR1 is SGHTA and CDR2 FQGNSA. The CDR3: CASSPTSVSTDTQYF. CDR3 nucleotide sequence: TGTGCCAGCAGTCCAACTAGCGTAAGCACAGATACGCAGTATTTT.

This clone was counted only a few times. V usage is TRBV19 and J usage is TRBJ1-2; weak D call: TRBD1 (6 bases). The V gene's germline CDR1 is LNHDA and CDR2 SQIVND (reference sequence). CDR3 length: 14 amino acids. V dropped 4 bases and J dropped 5 bases, with 14 bases sitting between them. The CDR3 DNA reads TGTGCCAGTAGTACACCAGACAGGAGTTATGGCTACACCTTC. It specifies CASSTPDRSYGYTF.

The chain joins TRBV7-2 to TRBJ1-5; a weak D match, TRBD1 (6 bases). There are 16 residues in the CDR3. Germline CDR1 is SGHTA and CDR2 is FQGNSA. V dropped 4 bases and J dropped 0 bases, with 13 bases sitting between them. The CDR3 is CASSSGTQYSNQPQHF. CDR3 nucleotide sequence: TGTGCCAGCAGCTCCGGGACACAGTATAGCAATCAGCCCCAGCATTTT.

The gene calls are TRBV7-6 and TRBJ1-1; 7 positions agree with TRBD1. Germline-derived CDR1 and CDR2 are SGHVS and FNYEAQ. CDR3 length: 12 amino acids. Trimming took 6 bases from V and 3 from J; bases not matched to a gene: 1. The CDR3 here is CASRGTDTEAFF. DNA of the CDR3: TGTGCCAGCAGAGGGACAGACACTGAAGCTTTCTTT.

This clone was found once. The chain couples TRBV5-4 to TRBJ1-6, with TRBD1 identical over 9 bases. There are 15 residues in the CDR3. Germline V gives CDR1 SGHNT, CDR2 YYREEE (reference sequence). The trim removed 2 bases at V and 8 bases at J, leaving 5 bases unmatched. CDR3 protein: CASSFGDRVDSPLHF. The CDR3 DNA follows: TGTGCCAGCAGCTTCGGGGACAGGGTGGATTCACCCCTCCACTTT.

The chain carries TRBV7-2 and TRBJ1-6; no firm D call. Germline V lookup: CDR1 SGHTA, CDR2 FQGNSA. CDR3 length: 16 amino acids. Trimming took off 0 bases at V and 9 bases at J, with 15 bases between the two ends. CDR3 protein: CASSLAGTLMGSPLHF. Here the CDR3 DNA reads TGTGCCAGCAGCTTAGCGGGCACCCTCATGGGTTCACCCCTCCACTTT.

This clone was found a few times. This sequence joins TRBV19 and TRBJ1-5; possible D gene TRBD1, 5 bases. The CDR3 sequence is 13 residues long. Trimming pared 10 bases from V and 6 bases from J, leaving 16 bases between. The V gene's germline CDR1 is LNHDA and CDR2 SQIVND (reference sequence). The CDR3 sequence is CATTKVQGQPQHF. CDR3 DNA: TGTGCCACCACAAAGGTCCAGGGTCAGCCCCAGCATTTT.

The chain couples TRBV11-3 to TRBJ2-5; TRBD1 matches 10 bases. Trimming took 7 bases from V and 4 from J; bases not matched to a gene: 6. Germline loops: CDR1 SGHNT, CDR2 YENEEA. The CDR3 extends over 14 amino acids. This CDR3 reads CASKRTGGRETQYF. The CDR3, as DNA: TGTGCCAGCAAAAGGACAGGGGGTCGAGAGACCCAGTACTTC.

The chain employs TRBV30 and TRBJ2-4; D perhaps matches TRBD2 (6 bases). Germline values: CDR1 GTSNPN, CDR2 SVGIG (reference sequence). Trimming removed 2 bases from V and 7 bases from J, with 9 bases in between. The CDR3 spans 12 residues. This CDR3 is CAWSSGRNIQYF. Here the CDR3 DNA reads TGTGCCTGGAGTAGTGGGAGGAACATTCAGTACTTC. Full variable domain (missing parts from reference TRBV30 and TRBJ2-4): SQTIHQWPATLVQPVGSPLSLECTVEGTSNPNLYWYRQAAGRGLQLLFYSVGIGQISSEVPQNLSASRPQDRQFILSSKKLLLSDSGFYLCAWSSGRNIQYFGAGTRLSVL.

The chain has TRBV11-3 and TRBJ2-7, with 10 bases identical to TRBD1. This CDR3 is built from 15 residues. Germline values: CDR1 SGHNT, CDR2 YENEEA. V shed 1 base, J shed 5 bases, and the junction held 5 bases outside the gene matches. DNA of the CDR3: TGTGCCAGCAGCTTAGGTGGGACAGGGGTCCACGAGCAGTACTTC. This translates into CASSLGGTGVHEQYF.

This chain links TRBV5-6 with TRBJ2-7; 14 bases are a match to TRBD2. The CDR3 is 16 residues long. The V gene end was trimmed by 7 bases and the J gene end by 4 bases; junction bases not matched to a gene: 10. CDR1 is SGHDT and CDR2 is YYEEEE in the germline V gene. CDR3 DNA sequence: TGTGCCAGCGGTCAACCGGGACTAGCGGGAGTATACGAGCAGTACTTC. Translating it yields CASGQPGLAGVYEQYF.

The CDR3 nucleotides are TGTGCCAGCTCACCTGCCGGGTGGGACAGGGAATCCTACGAGCAGTACTTC. Its translation: CASSPAGWDRESYEQYF. The rearrangement links TRBV18 to TRBJ2-7; 9 bases line up with TRBD1. The ends lost 3 bases at V and 1 base at J; junction bases unmatched: 10. Germline CDR1 is KGHSH and CDR2 is LQKENI. The CDR3 extends over 17 amino acids.

V gene TRBV10-3 combines with J gene TRBJ2-5; a possible D gene is TRBD2 (6 bases). Between the trimmed V and J ends, which lost 4 bases and 5 bases, there was a span of 8 bases. The germline V gene encodes CDR1 ENHRY and CDR2 SYGVKD. The CDR3 sequence is 12 residues long. The CDR3 DNA reads TGTGCCATCAGTGGGGGGGTGGAGACCCAGTACTTC. This sequence encodes CAISGGVETQYF.

This clone occurred once. The chain links TRBV5-1 to TRBJ2-7, with TRBD2 matching over 7 bases. This CDR3 contains 15 residues. With V trimmed by 0 bases and J by 5 bases, 8 bases remained unmatched. Germline V gene data show CDR1 as SGHRS and CDR2 as YFSETQ. CDR3 sequence: CASSLERAGVHEQYF. In DNA, the CDR3 is TGCGCCAGCAGCTTGGAGCGTGCGGGAGTCCACGAGCAGTACTTC. The entire variable domain, with the rest obtained from reference TRBV5-1 and TRBJ2-7, is as follows: KAGVTQTPRYLIKTRGQQVTLSCSPISGHRSVSWYQQTPGQGLQFLFEYFSETQRNKGNFPGRFSGRQFSNSRSEMNVSTLELGDSALYLCASSLERAGVHEQYFGPGTRLTVT.

The gene calls are TRBV14 and TRBJ1-5; D gene uncertain. The germline CDR1 and CDR2 sequences are SGHDN and FVKESK. V gave up 1 base and J gave up 5 bases, with 6 bases separating them. This CDR3 comprises 13 residues. CDR3 amino acids: CASSQGSHQPQHF. The CDR3 DNA is TGTGCCAGCAGCCAAGGTAGTCATCAGCCCCAGCATTTT.